This T cell receptor (beta chain) appears in the sequencing data of a study of blood T cell repertoires in COVID-19. Overall study: Acute and convalescent COVID-19 samples came from the United States, Italy and Spain. The analysed material was cDNA or gDNA that came from T cells, B-cell-depleted T cells, or PBMCs.

CDR1 and CDR2 (germline): SGHDT, YYEEEE. Trimming stripped 3 bases from V and 5 bases from J, with 17 bases between. This CDR3 region has 15 residues. Individuals drawn from around 24 US areas were roughly 18 to 95 years old. Source study methods: Reference gene primers were amplified, and this amplification served to estimate nucleated cell counts. Assay used: immunoSEQ multiplex PCR; TCRdb lists only in-frame clones, some missing. V, J and clone size derive from that table, while D and trimming were established from the DNA sequence. This table holds just over 300,000 clones, roughly 90% found once.

V is TRBV5-6 and J is TRBJ2-5; no definite D call. The receptor's source is a woman aged 18-29 years with acute COVID-19. Sequences were obtained from PBMCs or T cells enriched from blood (not recorded which). CDR3 in DNA: TGTGCCAGCAGCTCCCTTGGAGCAACCGGGGAGACCCAGTACTTC. The encoded protein is CASSSLGATGETQYF.